This T cell receptor (beta chain) was recovered during a study of OX40 agonist ivuxolimab in advanced cancers. Turning to the study itself: Treatment received earlier with anti-PD-1, anti-PD-L1 or anti-CTLA-4 agents was allowed, and less than 45% had some. Three patients had partial responses: one hepatocellular carcinoma, two cutaneous melanoma. Study-level results: Researchers report that CD8+ T cells had, on average, more expanded clones than CD4+. Certain nonresponding patients likewise had low normalized T-cell clonal expansion.

Profiled with immunoSEQ multiplex PCR; TCRdb holds only in-frame clones, not every one. The sample has approximately 70,000 clones, more than 70% seen once. About this clone itself: The target antigen is unknown.

Specimen: CD4+ or CD8+ T cells sorted from blood, collected in a trial of the OX40 agonist ivuxolimab. This TCR derives from an adult with an advanced solid tumor such as melanoma, head and neck, liver or kidney cancer.

The CDR3 DNA sequence: TGTGCCAGCAGCGGACGGACTGCTGGAAACACCATATATTTT. It encodes CASSGRTAGNTIYF. This chain links TRBV7-9 with TRBJ1-3; D unresolved. V was cut by 5 bases and J by 2 bases, with 10 bases left in between. CDR1 and CDR2 from the germline V gene are SEHNR and FQNEAQ (reference sequence). CDR3 length: 14 residues. Based on the CDR3 plus reference TRBV7-9 and TRBJ1-3, the full variable domain is DTGVSQNPRHKITKRGQNVTFRCDPISEHNRLYWYRQTLGQGPEFLTYFQNEAQLEKSRLLSDRFSAERPKGSFSTLEIQRTEQGDSAMYLCASSGRTAGNTIYFGEGSWLTVV.